Listed here is a single TCR beta chain. Here immunoSEQ multiplex PCR was the method, and the copy in TCRdb shows in-frame clones only, minus some. The table has 60,000 to 65,000 clones, 84% seen once. These data come from a study of blood T cell repertoires in COVID-19. This receptor was identified in a man aged 60 to 75 with COVID-19, enrolled during active disease. The sequencing input was peripheral blood.

The CDR3 sequence is CASSLRPGVPSYNEQFF. The CDR3 region has the DNA TGTGCCAGCAGCTTACGCCCGGGGGTCCCCTCCTACAATGAGCAGTTCTTC. The V and J genes are TRBV7-9 and TRBJ2-1; TRBD2 might be the D (6 bases). V lost 2 bases to trimming and J lost 0 bases, with 14 bases between them. The germline V gene encodes CDR1 SEHNR and CDR2 FQNEAQ (reference sequence). The CDR3 loop spans 17 amino acids.